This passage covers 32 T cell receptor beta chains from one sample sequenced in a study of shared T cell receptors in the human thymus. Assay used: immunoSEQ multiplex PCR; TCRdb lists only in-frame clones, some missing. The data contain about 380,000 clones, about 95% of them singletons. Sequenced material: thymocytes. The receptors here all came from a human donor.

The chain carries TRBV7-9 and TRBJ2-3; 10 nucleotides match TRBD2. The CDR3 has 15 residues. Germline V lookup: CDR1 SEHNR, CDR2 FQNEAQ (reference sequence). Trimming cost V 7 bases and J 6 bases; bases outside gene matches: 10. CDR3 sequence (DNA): TGTGCCAGCAACCATAGCGGGAGGTCCTTTGATACGCAGTATTTT. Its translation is CASNHSGRSFDTQYF.

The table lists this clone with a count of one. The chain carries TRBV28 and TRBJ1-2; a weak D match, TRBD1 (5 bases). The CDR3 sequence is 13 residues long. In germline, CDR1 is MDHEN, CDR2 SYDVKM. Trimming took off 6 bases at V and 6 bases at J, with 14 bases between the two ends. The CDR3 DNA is TGTGCCAGCAGCCCCCCCAGGGTAGATGGCTACACCTTC. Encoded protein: CASSPPRVDGYTF.

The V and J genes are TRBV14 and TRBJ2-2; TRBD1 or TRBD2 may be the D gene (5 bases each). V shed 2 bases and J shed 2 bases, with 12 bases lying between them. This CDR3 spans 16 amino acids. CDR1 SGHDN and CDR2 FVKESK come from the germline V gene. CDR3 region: CASSQSRDHNTGELFF. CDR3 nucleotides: TGTGCCAGCAGCCAAAGCCGGGACCATAACACCGGGGAGCTGTTTTTT.

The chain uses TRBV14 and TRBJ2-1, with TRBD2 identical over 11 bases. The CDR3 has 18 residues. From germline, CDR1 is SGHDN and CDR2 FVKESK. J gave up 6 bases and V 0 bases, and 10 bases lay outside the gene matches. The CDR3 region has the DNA TGTGCCAGCAGCCAAGATCACGAGACTAGCGGGAAAGTCAATGAGCAGTTCTTC. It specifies CASSQDHETSGKVNEQFF.

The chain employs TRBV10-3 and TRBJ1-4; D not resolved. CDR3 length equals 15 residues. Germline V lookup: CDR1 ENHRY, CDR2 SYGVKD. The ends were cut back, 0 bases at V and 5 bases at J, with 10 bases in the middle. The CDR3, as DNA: TGTGCCATCAGTGAGTCGAAGGTGGGGAATGAAAAACTGTTTTTT. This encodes CAISESKVGNEKLFF.

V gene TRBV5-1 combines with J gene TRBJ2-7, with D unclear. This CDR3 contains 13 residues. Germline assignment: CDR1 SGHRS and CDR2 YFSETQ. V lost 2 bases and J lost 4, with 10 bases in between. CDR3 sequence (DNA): TGCGCCAGCAGCTTTGAACACCTTTACGAGCAGTACTTC. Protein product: CASSFEHLYEQYF.

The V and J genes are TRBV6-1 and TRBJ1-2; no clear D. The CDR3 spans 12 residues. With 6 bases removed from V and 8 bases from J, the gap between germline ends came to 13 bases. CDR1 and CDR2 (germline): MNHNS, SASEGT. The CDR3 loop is CASRSLDLGYTF. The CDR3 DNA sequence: TGTGCCAGCAGGTCTCTAGATCTAGGCTACACCTTC.

In nucleotides, the CDR3 is TGTGCCAGCAGTGCGACTAGCGGGGCAGCCTACGAGCAGTACTTC. Translation: CASSATSGAAYEQYF. V usage is TRBV28 and J usage is TRBJ2-7, with TRBD2 identical over 11 bases. Trimming removed 5 bases from V and 2 bases from J; junction bases left unmatched: 5. Germline CDR1 is MDHEN and CDR2 is SYDVKM. There are 15 residues in the CDR3.

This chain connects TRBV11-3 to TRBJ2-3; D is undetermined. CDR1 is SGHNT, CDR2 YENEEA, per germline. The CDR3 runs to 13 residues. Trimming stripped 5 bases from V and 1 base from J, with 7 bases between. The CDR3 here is CASSPAGTDTQYF. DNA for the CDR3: TGTGCCAGCAGCCCCGCGGGCACAGATACGCAGTATTTT.

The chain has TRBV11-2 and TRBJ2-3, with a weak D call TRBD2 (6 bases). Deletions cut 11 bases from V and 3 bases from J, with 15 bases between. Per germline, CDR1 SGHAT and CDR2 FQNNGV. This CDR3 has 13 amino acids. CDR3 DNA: TGTGCCTCGAAGGGACTTTTGACAGATACGCAGTATTTT. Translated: CASKGLLTDTQYF.

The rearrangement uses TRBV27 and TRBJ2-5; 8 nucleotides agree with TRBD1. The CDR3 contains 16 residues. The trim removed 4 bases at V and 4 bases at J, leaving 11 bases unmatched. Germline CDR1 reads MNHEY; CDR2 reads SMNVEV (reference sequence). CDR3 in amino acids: CASSSLIGTGRETQYF. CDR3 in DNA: TGTGCCAGCAGTTCCTTAATCGGGACAGGTCGAGAGACCCAGTACTTC.

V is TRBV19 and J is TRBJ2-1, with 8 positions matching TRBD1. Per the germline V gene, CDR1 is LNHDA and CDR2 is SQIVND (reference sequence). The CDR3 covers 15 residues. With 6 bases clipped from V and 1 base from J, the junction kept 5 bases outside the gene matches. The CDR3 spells CASRRTGGSYNEQFF. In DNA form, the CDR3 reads TGTGCCAGTAGACGAACAGGGGGGTCCTACAATGAGCAGTTCTTC.

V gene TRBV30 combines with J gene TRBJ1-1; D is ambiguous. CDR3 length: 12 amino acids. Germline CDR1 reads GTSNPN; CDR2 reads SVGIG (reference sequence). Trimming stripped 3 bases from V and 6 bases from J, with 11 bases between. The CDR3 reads CAWRGKRSEAFF. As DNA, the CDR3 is TGTGCCTGGAGAGGTAAACGGTCTGAAGCTTTCTTT.

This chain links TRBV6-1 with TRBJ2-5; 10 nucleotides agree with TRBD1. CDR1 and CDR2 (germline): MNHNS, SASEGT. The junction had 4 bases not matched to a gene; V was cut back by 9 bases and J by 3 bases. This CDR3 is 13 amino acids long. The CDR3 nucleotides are TGTGCCAGATCCGGGACAGGGGAAGAGACCCAGTACTTC. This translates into CARSGTGEETQYF.

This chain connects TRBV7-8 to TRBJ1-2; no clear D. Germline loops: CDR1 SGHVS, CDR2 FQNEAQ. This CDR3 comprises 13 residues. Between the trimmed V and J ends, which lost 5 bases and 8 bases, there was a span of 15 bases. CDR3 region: CASSQMGFQGYTF. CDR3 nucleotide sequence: TGTGCCAGCAGCCAGATGGGGTTTCAGGGCTACACCTTC.

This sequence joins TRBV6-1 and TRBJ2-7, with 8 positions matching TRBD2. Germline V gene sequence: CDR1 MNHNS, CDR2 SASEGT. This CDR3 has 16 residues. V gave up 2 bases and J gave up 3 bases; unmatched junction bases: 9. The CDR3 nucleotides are TGTGCCAGCAGTGAAAGTGTGACTAGCGCCTTCTACGAGCAGTACTTC. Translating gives CASSESVTSAFYEQYF.

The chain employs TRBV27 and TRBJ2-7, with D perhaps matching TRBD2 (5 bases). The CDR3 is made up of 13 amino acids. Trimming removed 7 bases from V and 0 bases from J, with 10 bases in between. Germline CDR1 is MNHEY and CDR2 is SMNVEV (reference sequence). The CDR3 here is CASISSSSYEQYF. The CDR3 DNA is TGTGCCAGCATATCTAGCAGCTCCTACGAGCAGTACTTC.

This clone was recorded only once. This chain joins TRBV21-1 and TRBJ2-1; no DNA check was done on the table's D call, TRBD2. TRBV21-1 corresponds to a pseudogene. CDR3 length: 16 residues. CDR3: CAFRVCGRAAGNEQFF. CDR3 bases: TGTGCCTTCCGGGTTTGCGGGAGGGCCGCGGGCAATGAGCAGTTCTTC.

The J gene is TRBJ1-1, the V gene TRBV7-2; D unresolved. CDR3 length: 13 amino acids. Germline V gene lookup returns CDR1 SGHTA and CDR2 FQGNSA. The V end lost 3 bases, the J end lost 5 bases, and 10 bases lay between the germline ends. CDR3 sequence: CASSFPGGTEAFF. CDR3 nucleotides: TGTGCCAGCAGCTTCCCCGGAGGGACTGAAGCTTTCTTT.

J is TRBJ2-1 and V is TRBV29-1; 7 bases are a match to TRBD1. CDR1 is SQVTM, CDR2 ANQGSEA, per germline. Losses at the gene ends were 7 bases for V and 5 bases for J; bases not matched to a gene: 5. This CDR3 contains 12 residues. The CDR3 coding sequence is TGCAGCGCTGACAGGGACCACAATGAGCAGTTCTTC. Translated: CSADRDHNEQFF.

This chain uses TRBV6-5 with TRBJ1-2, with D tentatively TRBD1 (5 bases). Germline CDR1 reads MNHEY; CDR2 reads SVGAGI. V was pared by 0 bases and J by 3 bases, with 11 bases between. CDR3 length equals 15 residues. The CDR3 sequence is CASSYSRGAHYGYTF. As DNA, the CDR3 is TGTGCCAGCAGTTACTCAAGGGGCGCTCACTATGGCTACACCTTC.

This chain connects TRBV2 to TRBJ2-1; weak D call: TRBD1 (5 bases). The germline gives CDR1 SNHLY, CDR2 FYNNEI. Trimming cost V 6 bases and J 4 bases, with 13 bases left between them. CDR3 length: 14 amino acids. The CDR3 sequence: CASSPRTLYNEQFF. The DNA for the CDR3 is TGTGCCAGCAGCCCTCGGACATTATACAATGAGCAGTTCTTC.

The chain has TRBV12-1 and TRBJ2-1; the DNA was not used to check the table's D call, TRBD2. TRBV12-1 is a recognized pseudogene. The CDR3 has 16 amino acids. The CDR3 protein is CASSSRTSGGDNEQFF. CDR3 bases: TGTGCCAGCAGCTCCCGGACTAGCGGGGGGGACAATGAGCAGTTCTTC.

CDR3 bases: TGTGCCAGCAGCCTCGGGATTCAAGAGACCCAGTACTTC. Amino acid sequence: CASSLGIQETQYF. V usage is TRBV11-2 and J usage is TRBJ2-5; weak D call: TRBD2 (5 bases). This CDR3 region has 13 residues. Germline V gene sequence: CDR1 SGHAT, CDR2 FQNNGV. Between the trimmed V and J ends, which lost 5 bases and 2 bases, there was a span of 9 bases.

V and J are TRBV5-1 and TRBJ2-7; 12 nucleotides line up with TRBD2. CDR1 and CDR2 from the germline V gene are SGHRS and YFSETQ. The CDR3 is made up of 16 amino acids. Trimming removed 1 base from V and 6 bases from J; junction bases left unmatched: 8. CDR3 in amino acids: CASSLTFRLAGVEQYF. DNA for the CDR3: TGCGCCAGCAGCTTGACCTTCCGACTAGCGGGAGTCGAGCAGTACTTC.

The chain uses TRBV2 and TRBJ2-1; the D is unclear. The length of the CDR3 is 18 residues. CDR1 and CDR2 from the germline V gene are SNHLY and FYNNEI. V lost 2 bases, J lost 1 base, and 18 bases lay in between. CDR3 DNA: TGTGCCAGCAGTGAAAGCCCTCCGTGCGGTCGTTCCTACAATGAGCAGTTCTTC. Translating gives CASSESPPCGRSYNEQFF. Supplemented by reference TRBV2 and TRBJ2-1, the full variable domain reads EPEVTQTPSHQVTQMGQEVILRCVPISNHLYFYWYRQILGQKVEFLVSFYNNEISEKSEIFDDQFSVERPDGSNFTLKIRSTKLEDSAMYFCASSESPPCGRSYNEQFFGPGTRLTVL.

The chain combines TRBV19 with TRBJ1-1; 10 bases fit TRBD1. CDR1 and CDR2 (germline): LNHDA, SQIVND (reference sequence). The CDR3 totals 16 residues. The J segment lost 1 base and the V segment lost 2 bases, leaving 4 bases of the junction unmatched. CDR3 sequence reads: CASSIMGQGTNTEAFF. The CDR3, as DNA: TGTGCCAGTAGTATAATGGGACAGGGGACGAACACTGAAGCTTTCTTT.

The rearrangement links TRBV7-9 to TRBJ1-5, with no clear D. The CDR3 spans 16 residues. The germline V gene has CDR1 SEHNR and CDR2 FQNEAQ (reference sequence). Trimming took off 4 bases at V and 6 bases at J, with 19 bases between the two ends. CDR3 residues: CASSSSDPPPGQPQHF. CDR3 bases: TGTGCCAGCAGCTCCTCGGACCCTCCCCCGGGTCAGCCCCAGCATTTT.

This CDR3 reads CATSLHRVLGDKGETQYF. CDR3 nucleotides: TGTGCCACCAGCTTACACAGGGTTCTGGGTGATAAGGGGGAGACCCAGTACTTC. The genes are TRBV15 and TRBJ2-5; tentative D call: TRBD1 (6 bases). The CDR3 length is 18 residues. Germline CDR1 LNHNV, CDR2 YYDKDF (reference sequence). V was trimmed by 5 bases and J by 5 bases, leaving 27 bases between them.

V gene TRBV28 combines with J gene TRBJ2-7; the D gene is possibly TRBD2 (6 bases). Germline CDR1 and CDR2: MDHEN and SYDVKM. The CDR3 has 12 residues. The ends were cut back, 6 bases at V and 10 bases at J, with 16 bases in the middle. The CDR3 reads CASSAGLLPQYF. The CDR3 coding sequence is TGTGCCAGCAGCGCGGGACTCCTGCCACAGTACTTC.

Here the CDR3 reads CASSMKRGTGEYEQYF. In nucleotides, the CDR3 is TGTGCCAGTAGTATGAAGCGGGGAACAGGGGAGTACGAGCAGTACTTC. The chain uses TRBV19 and TRBJ2-7; D may match TRBD1 or TRBD2 (7 bases each). Between the trimmed V and J ends, which lost 3 bases and 4 bases, there was a span of 19 bases. There are 16 residues in the CDR3. Per germline, CDR1 LNHDA and CDR2 SQIVND (reference sequence).

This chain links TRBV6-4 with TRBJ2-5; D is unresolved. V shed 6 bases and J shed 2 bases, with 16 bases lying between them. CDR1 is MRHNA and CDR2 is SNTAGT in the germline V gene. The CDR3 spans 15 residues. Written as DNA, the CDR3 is TGTGCCAGCAGAACAGACGTATTCGAGCAAGAGACCCAGTACTTC. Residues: CASRTDVFEQETQYF.